This TCR beta chain derives from a study of T cells in Graves' hyperthyroidism and ophthalmopathy (dated by TCRdb to between 2018 and 2021). Looking at the study overall: Peripheral blood was collected at initial diagnosis, before any treatment. A discovery cohort of roughly 100 patients, about 40 with Graves' ophthalmopathy and approximately 60 with stable Graves' hyperthyroidism, was used to find distinguishing TCR V-J signatures. Whether ophthalmopathy could be predicted prospectively was tested in an independent validation cohort made up of about 20 hyperthyroidism patients plus 17 patients who later progressed to ophthalmopathy. The 100 or so discovery patients were randomly divided into training and test sets at a 7:3 ratio. The study also compared thyroid tissue and blood T-cell repertoires from about 6 Graves' hyperthyroidism patients. Following sampling, methimazole starting at 30 mg daily was given to hyperthyroidism patients, and high-dose intravenous methylprednisolone was given to ophthalmopathy patients. The paper describes TCR Vbeta CDR3 sequencing of 120 to 150 peripheral blood samples, made up of 43 ophthalmopathy patients, 70 to 75 hyperthyroidism patients and some 17 progressor patients.

Amplification of TCR beta CDR3 regions was carried out from RNA transcripts. The TCR CDR3 was subjected to a first round of RT-PCR using the HTBI primer set and the Qiagen OneStep RT-PCR kit. Libraries were constructed in a second round of multiplex PCR, after which size selection and purification were performed. The libraries were sequenced on an Illumina HiSeq2000 using paired-end 100 bp reads. In the paper's pipeline: SOAPnuke was used to process the raw data, throwing out any read that contained adapters or uncalled bases, had a mean Phred below 15, or lacked an exact constant-primer or identifier match. COPE v1.2.5 was used to merge the high-quality paired reads, and each unique nucleotide sequence was defined as a clonotype. MiTCR v1.1 was used to align clonotypes to the IMGT TRBV, TRBD and TRBJ reference segments. Analysis was restricted to V-J combinations with a frequency above 0.0001, which covered 99% to 99.2% of repertoires. The TCS score was defined as F50 (clonal expansion) divided by E x V (chaos), with BLOSUM62-based TCRdist calculated between CDR3 peptides within each V-J. Welch's t-statistics and random forest reduced fewer than 600 V-J features to 10 to 15, which were used in a naive Bayes classifier (R e1071). TCRdb reprocessing: public reads trimmed at Q25 with fastp, clones called with MiXCR, in-frame beta chains kept. Each CDR3 protein appears once, grouped with its most common genes and DNA. The authors' filters were not applied to this entry. This sample holds about 300,000 distinct CDR3 sequences; approximately 18% were observed only once. The biggest ten clones account for under 40% of the sample.

Ophthalmopathy patients had moderately to severely active disease, with a Clinical Activity Score of 3 or more, a NOSPECS grade of 4 or more, and a disease duration of less than 3 months. The study excluded patients with uncontrolled infections, other autoimmune diseases, pregnancy or lactation. Clinical symptoms, serum thyroxine and TRAb, thyroid ultrasound, and orbital computed tomography formed the basis for the diagnoses. PBMCs were separated from approximately 9.9 ml of fresh peripheral blood using Ficoll-Paque density gradient centrifugation. Trizol reagent was used to extract total RNA, and RNA quality was then checked on an Agilent 2100 Bioanalyzer. The germline V gene gives CDR1 as SGHAT and CDR2 as FQNNGV. Reading from cysteine to phenylalanine, the CDR3 counts 15 amino acids. The kept DNA is CDR3 alone, 45 bases in frame from the first base. Compared with germline, V lacks 5 bases and J lacks 2 bases; bases without a gene match: 7.

Of note for this clonotype: What antigen it recognizes has not been identified. There are no base qualities to consult, and no much larger clone falls within one base.

Broad study findings and their caveats: In validation, the model predicted progression to ophthalmopathy a median of 6.5 months before onset, with about 71% sensitivity and more than 72% specificity. In cross-validation, a model built on a 13 V-J signature told ophthalmopathy apart from stable hyperthyroidism with just under 90% sensitivity and approximately 81% specificity, and in testing the same model reached 80%/75%. No statistical method was used to fix the sample size in advance, and group allocation was not hidden from the investigators. Most expanded thyroid clonotypes (frequency above 0.001) were also detected in blood, a finding suggesting that blood repertoires may reflect thyroid immune responses.

Recombination linked TRBV11-2 to TRBJ2-5, with 8 bases aligning to TRBD1. Sequencing input: blood. This TCR came from a man aged 50 or older with Graves' ophthalmopathy. Here is the DNA: TGTGCCAGCAGCCCCGGGACAGGTCCTCAAGAGACCCAGTACTTC. The encoded protein is CASSPGTGPQETQYF. Extended through the reference TRBV11-2 and TRBJ2-5 proteins, this CDR3 yields the full variable domain: EAGVAQSPRYKIIEKRQSVAFWCNPISGHATLYWYQQILGQGPKLLIQFQNNGVVDDSQLPKDRFSAERLKGVDSTLKIQPAKLEDSAVYLCASSPGTGPQETQYFGPGTRLLVL.